The 2 T cell receptor beta chains below were found in one sample sequenced in a study of early T cells in non-severe SARS-CoV-2 infection. MiXCR, run by TCRdb on the 5' RACE reads, gives a single entry per CDR3 protein. Of 81,000 or so distinct CDR3 sequences listed, around 12% were seen once; the top ten hold around 3.6%. Source material: whole blood. The receptors here all came from an adult who was a healthcare worker with PCR-confirmed SARS-CoV-2 infection or an uninfected control (not recorded which).

The sample holds many counts of this clonotype. This rearrangement joins TRBV4-1 to TRBJ2-1; D is perhaps TRBD2 (5 bases). The CDR3 loop spans 15 amino acids. Germline CDR1 MGHRA, CDR2 YSYEKL. V shed 4 bases and J shed 1 base, with 11 bases lying between them. CDR3 amino acids: CASSPTAGSYNEQFF. The CDR3, as DNA: TGCGCCAGCAGCCCAACGGCGGGTTCCTACAATGAGCAGTTCTTC.

This chain connects TRBV2 to TRBJ2-1; 12 nucleotides match TRBD2. The CDR3 runs 15 residues. Trimming removed 6 bases from V and 7 bases from J; junction bases left unmatched: 7. Germline CDR1 is SNHLY and CDR2 is FYNNEI. The CDR3 nucleotides read TGTGCCAGCAGGACTAGCGGGGGCCCAGGTAATGAGCAGTTCTTC. Translation gives CASRTSGGPGNEQFF.